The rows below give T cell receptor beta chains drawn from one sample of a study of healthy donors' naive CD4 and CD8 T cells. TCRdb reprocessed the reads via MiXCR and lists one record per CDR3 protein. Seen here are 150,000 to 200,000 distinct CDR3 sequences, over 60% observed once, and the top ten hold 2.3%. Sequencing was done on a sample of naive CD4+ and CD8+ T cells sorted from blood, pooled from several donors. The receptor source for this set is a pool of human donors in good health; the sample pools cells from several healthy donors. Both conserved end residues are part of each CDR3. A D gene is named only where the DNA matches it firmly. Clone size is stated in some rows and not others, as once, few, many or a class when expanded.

cdr3_aa: CASRRTRDEQFF; cdr3_nt: TGTGCCAGCAGGAGAACTAGGGATGAGCAGTTCTTC; clone_size: NA; j_call: TRBJ2-1; d_call: NA; v_call: TRBV6-2/TRBV6-3
cdr3_aa: CASSYSRGQYYNEQFF; cdr3_nt: TGTGCCAGCAGTTACTCCCGGGGTCAGTACTACAATGAGCAGTTCTTC; clone_size: NA; j_call: TRBJ2-1; d_call: NA; v_call: TRBV6-2/TRBV6-3
cdr3_aa: CASSYGQGSEQYF; cdr3_nt: TGTGCCAGCAGTTACGGTCAGGGGTCCGAGCAGTACTTC; clone_size: NA; j_call: TRBJ2-7; d_call: NA; v_call: TRBV6-5
cdr3_aa: CSVAGTSGSHRTDTQYF; cdr3_nt: TGCAGCGTCGCCGGGACTAGCGGGAGTCATCGCACAGATACGCAGTATTTT; clone_size: NA; j_call: TRBJ2-3; d_call: TRBD2; v_call: TRBV29-1
cdr3_aa: CSVVASGVSYEQYF; cdr3_nt: TGCAGCGTTGTGGCTAGCGGGGTCTCCTACGAGCAGTACTTC; clone_size: NA; j_call: TRBJ2-7; d_call: TRBD2; v_call: TRBV29-1
cdr3_aa: CASSPRGSTGELFF; cdr3_nt: TGTGCCAGCAGCCCCAGGGGGAGCACCGGGGAGCTGTTTTTT; clone_size: NA; j_call: TRBJ2-2; d_call: TRBD1; v_call: TRBV5-5
cdr3_aa: CASSPRTSGGEETQYF; cdr3_nt: TGTGCCAGCAGCCCTCGGACTAGCGGGGGCGAAGAGACCCAGTACTTC; clone_size: NA; j_call: TRBJ2-5; d_call: TRBD2; v_call: TRBV13
cdr3_aa: CASSFAGSNYGYTF; cdr3_nt: TGTGCCAGCAGTTTTGCAGGGTCTAACTATGGCTACACCTTC; clone_size: NA; j_call: TRBJ1-2; d_call: NA; v_call: TRBV27
cdr3_aa: CASRSQGRTEAFF; cdr3_nt: TGTGCCAGCAGATCCCAGGGGAGAACTGAAGCTTTCTTT; clone_size: NA; j_call: TRBJ1-1; d_call: NA; v_call: TRBV7-9
cdr3_aa: CSAQAGGMNTEAFF; cdr3_nt: TGCAGCGCCCAAGCAGGGGGCATGAACACTGAAGCTTTCTTT; clone_size: few; j_call: TRBJ1-1; d_call: TRBD1; v_call: TRBV29-1
cdr3_aa: CASSLEGVQPQHF; cdr3_nt: TGTGCCAGCAGCTTGGAAGGGGTTCAGCCCCAGCATTTT; clone_size: once; j_call: TRBJ1-5; d_call: NA; v_call: TRBV5-4
cdr3_aa: CAWGLGGATYEQYF; cdr3_nt: TGTGCCTGGGGCCTCGGTGGAGCGACGTACGAGCAGTACTTC; clone_size: NA; j_call: TRBJ2-7; d_call: NA; v_call: TRBV30
cdr3_aa: CSVEWLAGTGELFF; cdr3_nt: TGCAGCGTTGAATGGCTAGCGGGAACCGGGGAGCTGTTTTTT; clone_size: NA; j_call: TRBJ2-2; d_call: TRBD2; v_call: TRBV29-1
cdr3_aa: CASSRKVGEGYEQYF; cdr3_nt: TGTGCCAGTAGTAGGAAGGTGGGTGAGGGCTACGAGCAGTACTTC; clone_size: NA; j_call: TRBJ2-7; d_call: NA; v_call: TRBV19
cdr3_aa: CTARGANEETQYF; cdr3_nt: TGCACCGCAAGGGGGGCCAACGAGGAGACCCAGTACTTC; clone_size: NA; j_call: TRBJ2-5; d_call: NA; v_call: TRBV20-1
cdr3_aa: CASSRQNMNTEAFF; cdr3_nt: TGTGCCAGTAGTCGACAGAACATGAACACTGAAGCTTTCTTT; clone_size: NA; j_call: TRBJ1-1; d_call: NA; v_call: TRBV19
cdr3_aa: CASSLAPYEQYF; cdr3_nt: TGTGCCAGCAGCTTGGCCCCTTACGAGCAGTACTTC; clone_size: NA; j_call: TRBJ2-7; d_call: NA; v_call: TRBV5-5
cdr3_aa: CASSIEGLGDTQYF; cdr3_nt: TGTGCCAGTAGTATAGAGGGACTCGGGGATACGCAGTATTTT; clone_size: NA; j_call: TRBJ2-3; d_call: NA; v_call: TRBV19
cdr3_aa: CSVEEYRAGEQYF; cdr3_nt: TGCAGCGTTGAAGAATACCGGGCGGGGGAGCAGTACTTC; clone_size: NA; j_call: TRBJ2-7; d_call: NA; v_call: TRBV29-1
cdr3_aa: CASTLGTGELFF; cdr3_nt: TGTGCCAGCACTCTCGGTACCGGGGAGCTGTTTTTT; clone_size: NA; j_call: TRBJ2-2; d_call: NA; v_call: TRBV6-5
cdr3_aa: CASSTHSGGHYNEQFF; cdr3_nt: TGTGCCAGTAGTACGCATTCCGGGGGCCACTACAATGAGCAGTTCTTC; clone_size: NA; j_call: TRBJ2-1; d_call: NA; v_call: TRBV19
cdr3_aa: CASRLAGLETQYF; cdr3_nt: TGTGCCAGCAGATTAGCGGGTTTAGAGACCCAGTACTTC; clone_size: NA; j_call: TRBJ2-5; d_call: TRBD2; v_call: TRBV6-5
cdr3_aa: CASSLWFPNEQYF; cdr3_nt: TGTGCCAGCAGTTTATGGTTCCCCAACGAGCAGTACTTC; clone_size: few; j_call: TRBJ2-7; d_call: NA; v_call: TRBV27
cdr3_aa: CASSFIESTEAFF; cdr3_nt: TGTGCCAGCAGCTTTATAGAGAGCACTGAAGCCTTCTTT; clone_size: NA; j_call: TRBJ1-1; d_call: NA; v_call: TRBV2
cdr3_aa: CASSYPGTDSPLHF; cdr3_nt: TGTGCCAGCAGCTACCCAGGGACGGATTCACCCCTCCACTTT; clone_size: NA; j_call: TRBJ1-6; d_call: NA; v_call: TRBV4-2
cdr3_aa: CASGTTTYNEQFF; cdr3_nt: TGTGCCAGTGGGACTACCACCTACAATGAGCAGTTCTTC; clone_size: NA; j_call: TRBJ2-1; d_call: TRBD2; v_call: TRBV19
cdr3_aa: CNDGGYTF; cdr3_nt: TGCAACGATGGGGGCTACACCTTC; clone_size: NA; j_call: TRBJ1-2; d_call: NA; v_call: TRBV29-1
cdr3_aa: CASSPWEGPNAIPGLELFF; cdr3_nt: TGTGCCAGCAGCCCATGGGAAGGCCCCAATGCAATCCCCGGGTTGGAGCTGTTTTTT; clone_size: NA; j_call: TRBJ2-2; d_call: NA; v_call: TRBV4-3
cdr3_aa: CASSLVGTDYGYTF; cdr3_nt: TGTGCCAGCAGTTTAGTCGGGACAGACTATGGCTACACCTTC; clone_size: NA; j_call: TRBJ1-2; d_call: TRBD1; v_call: TRBV12-3/TRBV12-4
cdr3_aa: CSASGQGAGQPQHF; cdr3_nt: TGCAGCGCTTCGGGACAGGGGGCTGGTCAGCCCCAGCATTTT; clone_size: few; j_call: TRBJ1-5; d_call: TRBD1; v_call: TRBV29-1
cdr3_aa: CSVGEGSSYEQYF; cdr3_nt: TGCAGCGTTGGAGAGGGCAGCTCCTACGAGCAGTACTTC; clone_size: NA; j_call: TRBJ2-7; d_call: NA; v_call: TRBV29-1
cdr3_aa: CASSIGAGTEAFF; cdr3_nt: TGTGCCAGCAGCATAGGTGCGGGCACTGAAGCTTTCTTT; clone_size: NA; j_call: TRBJ1-1; d_call: NA; v_call: TRBV6-2/TRBV6-3
cdr3_aa: CASGPTWRSYNEQFF; cdr3_nt: TGTGCCAGCGGCCCAACTTGGCGGTCGTACAATGAGCAGTTCTTC; clone_size: NA; j_call: TRBJ2-1; d_call: NA; v_call: TRBV6-2/TRBV6-3
cdr3_aa: CASSLSSADTQYF; cdr3_nt: TGTGCCAGCAGCTTGAGTAGCGCAGATACGCAGTATTTT; clone_size: once; j_call: TRBJ2-3; d_call: NA; v_call: TRBV7-2
cdr3_aa: CASSIEPRRLFF; cdr3_nt: TGTGCCAGTAGTATAGAGCCTAGAAGGTTGTTCTTC; clone_size: NA; j_call: TRBJ2-1; d_call: NA; v_call: TRBV19
cdr3_aa: CASRRGGAGVSGELFF; cdr3_nt: TGTGCCAGTAGGCGCGGGGGAGCGGGAGTTTCCGGGGAGCTGTTTTTT; clone_size: NA; j_call: TRBJ2-2; d_call: TRBD2; v_call: TRBV19
cdr3_aa: CSVDGARSTSQGKSDTQYF; cdr3_nt: TGCAGCGTTGATGGAGCCCGCTCTACTAGCCAGGGGAAGTCAGATACGCAGTATTTT; clone_size: NA; j_call: TRBJ2-3; d_call: NA; v_call: TRBV29-1